This is a list of T cell receptor beta chains from one sample in a study of T cell responses to AZD1222 COVID-19 vaccine. TCRdb's table, derived via immunoSEQ multiplex PCR, lists solely in-frame clones and lacks some. The sample lists about 94,000 clones; 85% were seen once. The material sequenced was peripheral blood, taken 28 days after the second AZD1222 dose. These receptors all stem from an adult who received the AZD1222 COVID-19 vaccine. Both conserved end residues are part of each CDR3. The D gene is left open where the match is weak. Only some rows state a clone size, as once, few, many or a class for expanded clones.

size: -
D: TRBD1
length: 14
V: TRBV27
J: TRBJ1-6
DNA: TGTGCCATCAAGCGACAGGGAAATAATTCACCCCTCCACTTT
CDR3: CAIKRQGNNSPLHF

size: -
D: TRBD1
length: 15
V: TRBV25-1
J: TRBJ1-2
DNA: TGTGCCAGCAGTGAGGCCGGGACAGTCACATATGGCTACACCTTC
CDR3: CASSEAGTVTYGYTF

size: -
D: -
length: 14
V: TRBV18
J: TRBJ1-1
DNA: TGTGCCAGCTCCCTGACAGCCATGAACACTGAAGCTTTCTTT
CDR3: CASSLTAMNTEAFF

size: -
D: -
length: 12
V: TRBV10-3
J: TRBJ1-2
DNA: TGTGCCATCAGTGACGGTAGCTATGGCTACACCTTC
CDR3: CAISDGSYGYTF

size: -
D: -
length: 14
V: TRBV7-2
J: TRBJ2-7
DNA: TGTGCCAGCAGCTCTAGGACCACCACCTACGAGCAGTACTTC
CDR3: CASSSRTTTYEQYF

size: -
D: -
length: 15
V: TRBV15
J: TRBJ2-7
DNA: TGTGCCACCAGCAGGAGGTATGGGATTCGGGACGAGCAGTACTTC
CDR3: CATSRRYGIRDEQYF

size: -
D: -
length: 15
V: TRBV7-9
J: TRBJ2-6
DNA: TGTGCCAGCAGCTTAGACGGCTCTGGGGCCAACGTCCTGACTTTC
CDR3: CASSLDGSGANVLTF

size: once
D: TRBD1
length: 14
V: TRBV20-1
J: TRBJ1-4
DNA: TGCAGTGCTCGTGGGACAGCAACTAATGAAAAACTGTTTTTT
CDR3: CSARGTATNEKLFF

size: -
D: TRBD2
length: 17
V: TRBV5-1
J: TRBJ2-1
DNA: TGCGCCAGCAGCTTGGAAGTTTCTAGCGGTGCCTACAATGAGCAGTTCTTC
CDR3: CASSLEVSSGAYNEQFF

size: -
D: -
length: 14
V: TRBV28
J: TRBJ2-5
DNA: TGTGCCAGCAGTTTAGGGGGGACCGTGGAGACCCAGTACTTC
CDR3: CASSLGGTVETQYF

size: -
D: -
length: 15
V: TRBV19
J: TRBJ1-3
DNA: TGTGCCAGTAGTCCCGGAGACAGTCCAGGAAACACCATATATTTT
CDR3: CASSPGDSPGNTIYF

size: few
D: -
length: 15
V: TRBV7-8
J: TRBJ2-7
DNA: TGTGCCAGCAGCCAATCACAGGGCCCTTCCTACGAGCAGTACTTC
CDR3: CASSQSQGPSYEQYF

size: -
D: -
length: 14
V: TRBV6-5
J: TRBJ2-7
DNA: TGTGCCAGCAGTCCCGGGGGAGCTCGTTACGAGCAGTACTTC
CDR3: CASSPGGARYEQYF

size: -
D: -
length: 12
V: TRBV11-3
J: TRBJ2-2
DNA: TGTGCCAGCAGCTTAGTTGGCGGGGAGCTGTTTTTT
CDR3: CASSLVGGELFF

size: few
D: -
length: 17
V: TRBV4-3
J: TRBJ2-7
DNA: TGCGCCAGCAGCCTAAAGATATCCGGCCAGGGGGGGTACGAGCAGTACTTC
CDR3: CASSLKISGQGGYEQYF

size: -
D: -
length: 14
V: TRBV5-4
J: TRBJ2-3
DNA: TGTGCCAGCAGCTCCCGGTCTAGCACAGATACGCAGTATTTT
CDR3: CASSSRSSTDTQYF

size: -
D: -
length: 13
V: TRBV7-2
J: TRBJ1-2
DNA: TGTGCCAGCAGCCTCCGTGGGGGTGGTGGCTACACCTTC
CDR3: CASSLRGGGGYTF

size: -
D: TRBD2
length: 14
V: TRBV3-1/TRBV3-2
J: TRBJ2-7
DNA: TGTGCCAGCAGCCCTAGCGGGGGATTCTACGAGCAGTACTTC
CDR3: CASSPSGGFYEQYF

size: -
D: TRBD2
length: 12
V: TRBV19
J: TRBJ2-2
DNA: TGCAGCGGGGGGGCCCACACCGGGGAGCTGTTTTTT
CDR3: CSGGAHTGELFF

size: -
D: TRBD1
length: 15
V: TRBV30
J: TRBJ1-4
DNA: TGTGCCTGGAGTCCGACAGGGTGGATGGGTGAAAAACTGTTTTTT
CDR3: CAWSPTGWMGEKLFF

size: once
D: TRBD2
length: 15
V: TRBV28
J: TRBJ2-1
DNA: TGTGCCAGCAGTTTGGGGACCAGCGGGAGCAATGAGCAGTTCTTC
CDR3: CASSLGTSGSNEQFF

size: few
D: -
length: 13
V: TRBV27
J: TRBJ2-7
DNA: TGTGCCAGCAGTTTGGCGGGACCCTACGAGCAGTACTTC
CDR3: CASSLAGPYEQYF

size: -
D: -
length: 14
V: TRBV19
J: TRBJ2-1
DNA: TGTGCCAGCGCCACATCCCTAACGGTGGCGGAGCAGTTCTTC
CDR3: CASATSLTVAEQFF

size: -
D: -
length: 17
V: TRBV5-1
J: TRBJ2-1
DNA: TGCGCCAGCAGCTTGGCCTTGGGAGTGACGGGAGTAGGTAGGCAGTTCTTC
CDR3: CASSLALGVTGVGRQFF

size: -
D: -
length: 15
V: TRBV10-3
J: TRBJ2-1
DNA: TGTGCCATCAGTGAGAGGCGGGACCGCGTCAATGAGCAGTTCTTC
CDR3: CAISERRDRVNEQFF

size: -
D: -
length: 13
V: TRBV7-9
J: TRBJ2-5
DNA: TGTGCCAGCAGCGCCCGGGCCGATTTGTCCAACGACTTC
CDR3: CASSARADLSNDF

size: -
D: -
length: 18
V: TRBV21-1
J: TRBJ2-7
DNA: TGTGCCAGCAGCAATTGGCTAGCGGGCTGGTCAGGTTCCTACGAGCAGTACTTC
CDR3: CASSNWLAGWSGSYEQYF

size: -
D: TRBD1
length: 14
V: TRBV5-1
J: TRBJ2-7
DNA: TGCGCCAGCAGCCTGGACAGGGCCCTTTACGAGCAGTACTTC
CDR3: CASSLDRALYEQYF

size: once
D: TRBD1
length: 14
V: TRBV28
J: TRBJ1-6
DNA: TGTGCCAGCAGTTTCAGAGGGGGCGGTTCACCCCTCCACTTT
CDR3: CASSFRGGGSPLHF

size: -
D: -
length: 13
V: TRBV19
J: TRBJ2-7
DNA: TGTGCCAGTAGTATAATTGGTTCCTACGAGCAGTACTTC
CDR3: CASSIIGSYEQYF

size: -
D: -
length: 17
V: TRBV6-2/TRBV6-3
J: TRBJ1-1
DNA: TGTGCCAGCAGCCAGCAGACCGGGACCATAAATTTCCTTGAAGCTTTCTTT
CDR3: CASSQQTGTINFLEAFF

size: -
D: -
length: 14
V: TRBV7-7
J: TRBJ2-4
DNA: TGTGCTAGCAGCCCGACCCTAGCCAAAAACATTCAGTACTTC
CDR3: CASSPTLAKNIQYF

size: -
D: TRBD1
length: 15
V: TRBV6-5
J: TRBJ1-5
DNA: TGTGCCAGCACACAGGGGGAAGTTCCCAATCAGCCCCAGCATTTT
CDR3: CASTQGEVPNQPQHF

size: -
D: -
length: 14
V: TRBV19
J: TRBJ2-6
DNA: TGTGCCAGTAGTACAGGGACCGGGGCCAACGTCCTGACTTTC
CDR3: CASSTGTGANVLTF

size: -
D: -
length: 14
V: TRBV3-1/TRBV3-2
J: TRBJ2-6
DNA: TGTGCCAGCAGCCAAGGAGGGTTGGCCAACGTCCTGACTTTC
CDR3: CASSQGGLANVLTF

size: once
D: -
length: 14
V: TRBV6-6
J: TRBJ2-1
DNA: TGTGCCAGCAGTTACTCTGGAGGGGCCGATGAGCAGTTCTTC
CDR3: CASSYSGGADEQFF

size: -
D: -
length: 17
V: TRBV10-3
J: TRBJ1-3
DNA: TGTGCCATCAGTGACTCGGACGGCCCCAGCTCTGGAAACACCATATATTTT
CDR3: CAISDSDGPSSGNTIYF

size: -
D: -
length: 13
V: TRBV7-2
J: TRBJ2-5
DNA: TGTGCCAGCAGCCTTAGAGTTCAAGAGACCCAGTACTTC
CDR3: CASSLRVQETQYF

size: -
D: TRBD1
length: 13
V: TRBV28
J: TRBJ2-7
DNA: TGTGCCAGCAGTTTAAGGGACAGGGGCATCATCACCTTC
CDR3: CASSLRDRGIITF

size: -
D: -
length: 14
V: TRBV5-1
J: TRBJ1-1
DNA: TGCGCCAGCAGCTACAACAGCTTGAACACTGAAGCTTTCTTT
CDR3: CASSYNSLNTEAFF

size: once
D: -
length: 14
V: TRBV6-5
J: TRBJ2-5
DNA: TGTGCCAGCAGCGTACTAGGAGCACAAGAGACCCAGTACTTC
CDR3: CASSVLGAQETQYF

size: -
D: -
length: 14
V: TRBV5-6
J: TRBJ2-7
DNA: TGTGCCAGCAGTCGGCGGGGAGGGGGCTTCGAGCAGTACTTC
CDR3: CASSRRGGGFEQYF

size: -
D: TRBD2
length: 14
V: TRBV3-1/TRBV3-2
J: TRBJ2-1
DNA: TGTGCCAGCAGCCATGGAGCGGGGTCTGGAGAGCAGTTCTTC
CDR3: CASSHGAGSGEQFF

size: -
D: TRBD1
length: 13
V: TRBV7-9
J: TRBJ2-7
DNA: TGTGCCAGCAGCTTGGGGACAGGGGGTTTTCAGTACTTC
CDR3: CASSLGTGGFQYF

size: -
D: TRBD2
length: 17
V: TRBV18
J: TRBJ2-5
DNA: TGTGCCAGCTCACCTGCTTTACTAGCGGGGGTCCAAGAGACCCAGTACTTC
CDR3: CASSPALLAGVQETQYF

size: few
D: -
length: 14
V: TRBV6-5
J: TRBJ2-3
DNA: TGTGCCAGCAGTTCCCAGACAGGCACAGATACGCAGTATTTT
CDR3: CASSSQTGTDTQYF

size: -
D: TRBD1
length: 15
V: TRBV11-2
J: TRBJ2-7
DNA: TGTGCCAGCAGCTTAGCCGGGACAGGGATCTACGAGCAGTACTTC
CDR3: CASSLAGTGIYEQYF

size: -
D: -
length: 18
V: TRBV25-1
J: TRBJ2-7
DNA: TGTGCCAGCAGTGAATCCTCCTTACCGGGGCGGAGGTCCTACGAGCAGTACTTC
CDR3: CASSESSLPGRRSYEQYF

size: few
D: TRBD2
length: 16
V: TRBV9
J: TRBJ2-2
DNA: TGTGCCAGCAGCGAGCGGACTAGCGGGAGATCCGGGGAGCTGTTTTTT
CDR3: CASSERTSGRSGELFF

size: -
D: -
length: 15
V: TRBV7-2
J: TRBJ1-5
DNA: TGTGCCAGCAGCTTAGTGCCAAATAGCAATCAGCCCCAGCATTTT
CDR3: CASSLVPNSNQPQHF

size: -
D: TRBD2
length: 16
V: TRBV7-6
J: TRBJ2-2
DNA: TGTGCCAGCAGCCCCCGGGGGGGGGCGGGCACCGGGGAGCTGTTTTTT
CDR3: CASSPRGGAGTGELFF

size: -
D: TRBD2
length: 14
V: TRBV29-1
J: TRBJ2-7
DNA: TGCAGCGTTGAAATCGGCGGGAGCCGTCTCGAGCAGTACTTC
CDR3: CSVEIGGSRLEQYF

size: few
D: -
length: 13
V: TRBV27
J: TRBJ2-7
DNA: TGTGCCAGCGGTTGGTCGGGGGTCGGGGAGCAGTACTTC
CDR3: CASGWSGVGEQYF

size: -
D: TRBD2
length: 16
V: TRBV30
J: TRBJ2-3
DNA: TGTGCCTGGAGAAGGACTAGCGGTAGAAGCACAGATACGCAGTATTTT
CDR3: CAWRRTSGRSTDTQYF

size: -
D: -
length: 16
V: TRBV20-1
J: TRBJ2-1
DNA: TGCAGTGCTAGTGGGGTAAGCGGACGCCTCTGGGATGAGCAGTTCTTC
CDR3: CSASGVSGRLWDEQFF

size: once
D: -
length: 15
V: TRBV7-9
J: TRBJ2-3
DNA: TGTGCCAGCAGCGCTAGACGACTTAGGAGAGATACGCAGTATTTT
CDR3: CASSARRLRRDTQYF

size: -
D: -
length: 15
V: TRBV6-5
J: TRBJ1-4
DNA: TGTGCCAGCAGGCCCGGACGGGGGGTTTCCGAAAAACTGTTTTTT
CDR3: CASRPGRGVSEKLFF

size: -
D: TRBD2
length: 19
V: TRBV11-2
J: TRBJ2-5
DNA: TGTGCCAGCAGCCCAGCGGGAGCGGGGGGGCGAATCTCCCAAGAGACCCAGTACTTC
CDR3: CASSPAGAGGRISQETQYF

size: -
D: -
length: 15
V: TRBV10-3
J: TRBJ1-2
DNA: TGTGCCATCATTGAGGGCACCGGCCTAGGGTCGGGCTACACCTTC
CDR3: CAIIEGTGLGSGYTF

size: -
D: TRBD1
length: 15
V: TRBV3-1/TRBV3-2
J: TRBJ2-7
DNA: TGTGCCAGCAGCTCACAGGGGACAACCTCCTACGAGCAGTACTTC
CDR3: CASSSQGTTSYEQYF